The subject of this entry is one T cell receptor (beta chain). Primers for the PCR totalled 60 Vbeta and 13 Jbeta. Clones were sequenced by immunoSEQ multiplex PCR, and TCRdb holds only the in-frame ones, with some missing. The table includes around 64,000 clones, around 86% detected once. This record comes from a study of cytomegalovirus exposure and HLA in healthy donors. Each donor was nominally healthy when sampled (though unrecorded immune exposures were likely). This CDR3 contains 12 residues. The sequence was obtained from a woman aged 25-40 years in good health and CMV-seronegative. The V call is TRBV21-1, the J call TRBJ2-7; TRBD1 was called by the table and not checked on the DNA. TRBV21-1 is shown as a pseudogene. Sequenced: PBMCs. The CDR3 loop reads CASSGQWNEQYF. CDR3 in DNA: TGTGCCAGCAGTGGACAGTGGAACGAGCAGTACTTC.